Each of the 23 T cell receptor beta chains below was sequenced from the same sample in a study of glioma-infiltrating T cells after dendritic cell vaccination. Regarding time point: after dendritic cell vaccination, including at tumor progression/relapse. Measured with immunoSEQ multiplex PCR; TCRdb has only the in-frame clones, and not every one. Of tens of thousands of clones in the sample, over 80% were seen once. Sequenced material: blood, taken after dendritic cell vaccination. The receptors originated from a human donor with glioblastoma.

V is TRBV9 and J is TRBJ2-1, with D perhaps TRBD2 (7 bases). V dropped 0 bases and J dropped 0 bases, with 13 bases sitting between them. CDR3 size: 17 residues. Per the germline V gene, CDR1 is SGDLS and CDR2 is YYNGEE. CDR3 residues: CASSVGPGGSSYNEQFF. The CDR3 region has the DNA TGTGCCAGCAGCGTAGGGCCGGGGGGCAGCTCCTACAATGAGCAGTTCTTC.

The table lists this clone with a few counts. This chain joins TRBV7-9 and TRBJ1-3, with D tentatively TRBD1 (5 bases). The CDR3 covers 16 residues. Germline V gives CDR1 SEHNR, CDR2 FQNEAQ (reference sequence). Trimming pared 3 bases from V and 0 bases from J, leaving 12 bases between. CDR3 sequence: CASSFPGGSSGNTIYF. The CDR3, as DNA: TGTGCCAGCAGCTTCCCCGGGGGAAGCTCTGGAAACACCATATATTTT.

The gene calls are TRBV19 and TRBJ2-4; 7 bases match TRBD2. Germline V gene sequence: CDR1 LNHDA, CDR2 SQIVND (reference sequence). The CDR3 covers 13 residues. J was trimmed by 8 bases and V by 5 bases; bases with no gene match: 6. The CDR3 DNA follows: TGTGCCAGTAGTCCCATACGGGGGGACATTCAGTACTTC. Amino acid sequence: CASSPIRGDIQYF.

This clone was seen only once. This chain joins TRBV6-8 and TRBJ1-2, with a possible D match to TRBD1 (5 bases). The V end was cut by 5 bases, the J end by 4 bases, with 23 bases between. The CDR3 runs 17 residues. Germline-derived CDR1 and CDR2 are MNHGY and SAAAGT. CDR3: CASSQGTCSRKTYGYTF. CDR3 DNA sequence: TGTGCCAGCAGTCAGGGAACATGCTCTAGAAAGACCTATGGCTACACCTTC.

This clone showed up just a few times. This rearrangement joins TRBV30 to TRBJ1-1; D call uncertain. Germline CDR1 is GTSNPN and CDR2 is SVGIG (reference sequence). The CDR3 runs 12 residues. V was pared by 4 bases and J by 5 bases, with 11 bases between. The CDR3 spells CAWITTGTEAFF. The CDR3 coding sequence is TGTGCCTGGATCACCACGGGGACTGAAGCTTTCTTT.

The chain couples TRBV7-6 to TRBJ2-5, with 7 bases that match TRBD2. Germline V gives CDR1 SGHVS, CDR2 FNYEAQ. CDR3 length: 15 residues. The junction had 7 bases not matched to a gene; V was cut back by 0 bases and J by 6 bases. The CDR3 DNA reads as TGTGCCAGCAGCTTAGCGAATGGGGGAGGGCAGACCCAGTACTTC. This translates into CASSLANGGGQTQYF.

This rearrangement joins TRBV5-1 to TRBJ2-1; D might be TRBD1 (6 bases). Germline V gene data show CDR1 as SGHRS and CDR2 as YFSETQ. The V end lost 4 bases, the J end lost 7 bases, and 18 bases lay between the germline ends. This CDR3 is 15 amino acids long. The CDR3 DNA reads TGCGCCAGCAGCCCGTTCGGGGACACAACAAATGAGCAGTTCTTC. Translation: CASSPFGDTTNEQFF.

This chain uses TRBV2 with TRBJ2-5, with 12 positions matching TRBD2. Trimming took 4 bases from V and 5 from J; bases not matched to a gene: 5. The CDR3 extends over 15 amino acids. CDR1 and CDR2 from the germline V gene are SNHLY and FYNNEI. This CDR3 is CASSVRLAGVETQYF. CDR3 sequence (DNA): TGTGCCAGCAGTGTAAGACTAGCGGGGGTGGAGACCCAGTACTTC.

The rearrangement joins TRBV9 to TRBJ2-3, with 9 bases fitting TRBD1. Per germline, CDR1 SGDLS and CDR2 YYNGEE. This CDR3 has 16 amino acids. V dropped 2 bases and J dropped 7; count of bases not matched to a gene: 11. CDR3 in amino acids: CASSVITGGEGNTQYF. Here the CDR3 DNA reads TGTGCCAGCAGCGTGATAACAGGGGGCGAAGGGAATACGCAGTATTTT.

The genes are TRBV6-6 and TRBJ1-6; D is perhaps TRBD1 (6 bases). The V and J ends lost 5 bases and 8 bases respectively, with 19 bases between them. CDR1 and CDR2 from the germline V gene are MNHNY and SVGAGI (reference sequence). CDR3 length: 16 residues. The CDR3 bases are TGTGCCAGCAGTACGAACCCAGGCGAGGGGGATTCACCCCTCCACTTT. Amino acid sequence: CASSTNPGEGDSPLHF.

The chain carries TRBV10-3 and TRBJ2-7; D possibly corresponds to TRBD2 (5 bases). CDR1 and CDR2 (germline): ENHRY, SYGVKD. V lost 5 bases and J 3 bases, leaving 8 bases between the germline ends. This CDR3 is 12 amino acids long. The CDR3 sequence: CAISPEDYEQYF. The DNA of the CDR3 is TGTGCCATCAGTCCGGAGGACTACGAGCAGTACTTC.

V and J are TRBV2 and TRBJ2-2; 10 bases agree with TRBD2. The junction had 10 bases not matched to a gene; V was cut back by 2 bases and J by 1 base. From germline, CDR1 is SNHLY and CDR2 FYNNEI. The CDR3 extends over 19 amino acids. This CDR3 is CASSERESLAGGNTGELFF. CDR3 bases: TGTGCCAGCAGTGAAAGGGAGTCATTAGCGGGGGGGAACACCGGGGAGCTGTTTTTT.

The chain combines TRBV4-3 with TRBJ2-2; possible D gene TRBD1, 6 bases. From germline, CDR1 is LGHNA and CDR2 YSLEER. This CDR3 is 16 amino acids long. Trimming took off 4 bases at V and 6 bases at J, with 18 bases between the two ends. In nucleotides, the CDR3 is TGCGCCAGCAGCCCTAGGGTACAGGGTCTGTCCGGGGAGCTGTTTTTT. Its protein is CASSPRVQGLSGELFF.

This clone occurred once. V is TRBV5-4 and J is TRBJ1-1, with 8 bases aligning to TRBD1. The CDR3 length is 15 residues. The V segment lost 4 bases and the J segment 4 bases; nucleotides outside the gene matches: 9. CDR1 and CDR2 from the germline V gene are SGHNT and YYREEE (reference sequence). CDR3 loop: CASSQDRASSTEAFF. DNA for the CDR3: TGTGCCAGCAGCCAGGACAGGGCTAGCAGCACTGAAGCTTTCTTT. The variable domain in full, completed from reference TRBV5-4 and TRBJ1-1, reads ETGVTQSPTHLIKTRGQQVTLRCSSQSGHNTVSWYQQALGQGPQFIFQYYREEENGRGNFPPRFSGLQFPNYSSELNVNALELDDSALYLCASSQDRASSTEAFFGQGTRLTVV.

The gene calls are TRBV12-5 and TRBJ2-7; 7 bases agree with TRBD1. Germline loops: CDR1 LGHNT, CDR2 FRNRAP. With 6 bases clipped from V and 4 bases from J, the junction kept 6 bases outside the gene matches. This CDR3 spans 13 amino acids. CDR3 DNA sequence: TGTGCTAGTGGCTGGGACAGTCCTTACGAGCAGTACTTC. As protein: CASGWDSPYEQYF.

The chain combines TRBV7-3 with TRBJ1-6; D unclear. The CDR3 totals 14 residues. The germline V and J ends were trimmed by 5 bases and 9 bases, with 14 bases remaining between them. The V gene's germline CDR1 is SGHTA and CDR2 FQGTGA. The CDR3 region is CASSRDSFGSPLHF. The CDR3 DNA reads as TGTGCCAGCAGCCGCGACTCTTTTGGTTCACCCCTCCACTTT.

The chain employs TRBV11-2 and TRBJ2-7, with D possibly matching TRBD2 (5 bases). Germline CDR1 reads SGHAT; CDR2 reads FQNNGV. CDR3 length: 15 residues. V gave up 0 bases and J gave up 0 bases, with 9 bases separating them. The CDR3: CASSLEVGSSYEQYF. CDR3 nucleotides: TGTGCCAGCAGCTTAGAGGTGGGGAGCTCCTACGAGCAGTACTTC.

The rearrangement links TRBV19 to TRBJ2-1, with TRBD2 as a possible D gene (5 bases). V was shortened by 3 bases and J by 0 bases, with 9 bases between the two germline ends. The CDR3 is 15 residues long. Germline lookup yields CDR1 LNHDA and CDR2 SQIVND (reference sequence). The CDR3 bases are TGTGCCAGTAGTATTTTTGGGAGCTCCTACAATGAGCAGTTCTTC. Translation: CASSIFGSSYNEQFF.

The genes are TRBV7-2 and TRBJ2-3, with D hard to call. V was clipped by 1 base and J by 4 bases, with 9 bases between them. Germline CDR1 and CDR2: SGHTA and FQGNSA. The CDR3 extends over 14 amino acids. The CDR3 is CASSLVAVADTQYF. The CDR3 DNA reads TGTGCCAGCAGCTTAGTGGCCGTGGCAGATACGCAGTATTTT.

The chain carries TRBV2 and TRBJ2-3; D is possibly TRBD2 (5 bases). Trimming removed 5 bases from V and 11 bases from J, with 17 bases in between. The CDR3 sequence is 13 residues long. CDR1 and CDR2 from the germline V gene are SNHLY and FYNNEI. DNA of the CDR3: TGTGCCAGCAGTCCCTCGGGTCGGGGTGGGCAGTATTTT. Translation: CASSPSGRGGQYF.

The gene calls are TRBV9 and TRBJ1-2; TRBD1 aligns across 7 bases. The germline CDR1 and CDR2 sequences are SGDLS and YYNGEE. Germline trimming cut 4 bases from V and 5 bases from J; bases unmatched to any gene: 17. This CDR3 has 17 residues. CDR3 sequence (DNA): TGTGCCAGCAGCCCACAACAGGGGAAGGAGATCCGGTATGGCTACACCTTC. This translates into CASSPQQGKEIRYGYTF.

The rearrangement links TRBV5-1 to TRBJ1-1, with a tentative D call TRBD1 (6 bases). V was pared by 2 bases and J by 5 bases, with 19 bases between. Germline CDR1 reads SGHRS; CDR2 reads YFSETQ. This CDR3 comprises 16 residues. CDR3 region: CASSFGVTGLRTEAFF. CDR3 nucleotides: TGCGCCAGCAGCTTTGGTGTAACAGGGTTGAGAACTGAAGCTTTCTTT.

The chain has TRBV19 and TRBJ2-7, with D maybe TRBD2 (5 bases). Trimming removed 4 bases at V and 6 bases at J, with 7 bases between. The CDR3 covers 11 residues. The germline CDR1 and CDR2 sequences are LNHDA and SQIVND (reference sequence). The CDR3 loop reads CASSTGSEQYF. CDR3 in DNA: TGTGCCAGTAGTACGGGGTCCGAGCAGTACTTC.